A selection of T cell receptor beta chains follows, all from one sample in a study of cytomegalovirus exposure and HLA in healthy donors. TCRdb's copy holds only in-frame clones and misses some; the assay was immunoSEQ multiplex PCR. Among some 130,000 clones listed, approximately 85% were seen once. The source material was PBMCs. These receptors all stem from a woman in her twenties or thirties in good health and CMV-seronegative. The CDR3 runs from the conserved cysteine through the conserved F or W. The D gene is left open where the match is weak. Clone size is not always given. Where it is, it says once, few, many or a class for expanded clones.

D gene | J gene | V gene | clone size | CDR3 length | CDR3 DNA | CDR3 protein
TRBD1 | TRBJ1-2 | TRBV28 | NA | 14 | TGTGCCAGCAGCCTTACAGGGGTAAACTATGGCTACACCTTC | CASSLTGVNYGYTF
NA | TRBJ1-6 | TRBV19 | NA | 14 | TGTGCCAGTTCGCTCAGGGGCCCGAATTCACCCCTCCACTTT | CASSLRGPNSPLHF
TRBD2 | TRBJ2-7 | TRBV7-2 | NA | 15 | TGTGCCAGCAGCTTCGGACTCGGGGGGGGAAGAGAGCAGTACTTC | CASSFGLGGGREQYF
NA | TRBJ1-2 | TRBV6-5 | NA | 15 | TGTGCCAGCAGTTACTCGGTTACCCCGAGGGCTGGCTACACCTTC | CASSYSVTPRAGYTF
TRBD1 | TRBJ2-5 | TRBV6-5 | NA | 13 | TGTGCCAGCAGCGACAGGGGTATGGAGACCCAGTACTTC | CASSDRGMETQYF
NA | TRBJ1-6 | TRBV2 | NA | 14 | TGTGCCAGCAGTGTCCAGGGAACCTATTCACCCCTCCACTTT | CASSVQGTYSPLHF
TRBD1 | TRBJ1-5 | TRBV7-6 | few | 17 | TGTGCCAGCAGCTTAGGGGCTGACAGGGGAAGCAATCAGCCCCAGCATTTT | CASSLGADRGSNQPQHF
NA | TRBJ1-6 | TRBV7-8 | NA | 13 | TGTGCCAGCAGCTTATATGTTGATTCACCCCTCCACTTT | CASSLYVDSPLHF
TRBD1 | TRBJ2-7 | TRBV27 | NA | 17 | TGTGCCAGCAGCAATATTCGGCCAACAGGGGTGTCCTACGAGCAGTACTTC | CASSNIRPTGVSYEQYF
TRBD2 | TRBJ2-1 | TRBV29-1 | NA | 14 | TGCAGCGGAACTCTCGGGACTAGCTCGAATGAGCAGTTCTTC | CSGTLGTSSNEQFF
NA | TRBJ2-5 | TRBV21-1 | NA | 14 | TGTGCCAGCAGCAAGACAGGGTTTAAAGAGACCCAGTACTTC | CASSKTGFKETQYF
TRBD1 | TRBJ2-5 | TRBV27 | NA | 14 | TGTGCCAGCAGACGACCGGGACAGGGAGAGACCCAGTACTTC | CASRRPGQGETQYF
TRBD1 | TRBJ1-1 | TRBV10-3 | NA | 12 | TGTGCTATACAGGGGATGAACACTGAAGCTTTCTTT | CAIQGMNTEAFF
NA | TRBJ2-7 | TRBV7-3 | NA | 11 | TGTGCCAGCGTCAACATACGCGAGCAGTACTTC | CASVNIREQYF
TRBD2 | TRBJ2-7 | TRBV6-1 | NA | 15 | TGTGCCAGCAGTGAACGGCGGGGGGGCATTTCCGAGCAGTACTTC | CASSERRGGISEQYF
NA | TRBJ2-1 | TRBV11-2 | NA | 14 | TGTGCCAGCAGCTTAATCGAGCAGGGGAATGAGCAGTTCTTC | CASSLIEQGNEQFF
TRBD1 | TRBJ2-7 | TRBV11-2 | NA | 16 | TGTGCCAGCAGCTTAGAACGGACAGGGGGCTCCTACGAGCAGTACTTC | CASSLERTGGSYEQYF
TRBD1 | TRBJ2-5 | TRBV18 | NA | 17 | TGTGCCAGCTCCCAATATTCCGGGACAGCCTTACAAGAGACCCAGTACTTC | CASSQYSGTALQETQYF
NA | TRBJ1-1 | TRBV5-4 | NA | 14 | TGTGCCAGCAGCTTGGATGCCAGGTCCCTTGAAGCTTTCTTT | CASSLDARSLEAFF
NA | TRBJ1-1 | TRBV9 | NA | 13 | TGTGCCAGCAGCGTAGGGGCAGACACTGAAGCTTTCTTT | CASSVGADTEAFF
TRBD2 | TRBJ2-5 | TRBV4-2 | NA | 15 | TGTGCCAGCAGCCCGCGAGCGGGGGGACAAGAGACCCAGTACTTC | CASSPRAGGQETQYF